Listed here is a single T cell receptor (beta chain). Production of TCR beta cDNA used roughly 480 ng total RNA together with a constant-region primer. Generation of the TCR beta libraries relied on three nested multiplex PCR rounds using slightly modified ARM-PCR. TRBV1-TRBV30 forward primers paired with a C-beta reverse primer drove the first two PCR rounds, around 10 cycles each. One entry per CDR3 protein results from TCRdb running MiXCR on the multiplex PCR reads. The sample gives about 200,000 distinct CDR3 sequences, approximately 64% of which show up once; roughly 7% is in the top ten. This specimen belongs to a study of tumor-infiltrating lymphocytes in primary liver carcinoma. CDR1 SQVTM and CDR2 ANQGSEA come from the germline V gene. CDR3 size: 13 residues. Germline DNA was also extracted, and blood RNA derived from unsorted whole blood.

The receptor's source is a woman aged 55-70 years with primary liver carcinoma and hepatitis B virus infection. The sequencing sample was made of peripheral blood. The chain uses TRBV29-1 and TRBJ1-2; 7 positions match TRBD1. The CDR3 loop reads CRAVRDSTDGYTF. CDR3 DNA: TGCAGAGCCGTCCGGGACAGCACGGACGGTTACACCTTC.